This T cell receptor beta chain was found in a study of long-term antiretroviral therapy in people with HIV. The United States was where all participants with HIV were treated. Note on this clone: No antigen is known for it.

The study, taken as a whole, reports: All blood samples came from the years 2004 to 2017, possibly under older ART regimens. The study found narrower CDR3 length ranges in HIV repertoires than in controls. Post-ART, diversity grew, though it stayed under transplant donor control levels.

There are 13 residues in the CDR3. The germline V gene encodes CDR1 SGHTA and CDR2 FQGNSA. The ends were cut back, 4 bases at V and 7 bases at J, with 14 bases in the middle. The authors ran the immunoSEQ assay, v3.0, at survey level. Clones were read by immunoSEQ multiplex PCR, and TCRdb kept only the in-frame ones, dropping some. The table includes some 43,000 clones, approximately 89% detected once. Specimen: unsorted PBMCs, collected 0.1 years before starting antiretroviral therapy. The chain links TRBV7-2 to TRBJ2-7; the D is unclear. The TCR originated in a woman in her forties or fifties with HIV. The CDR3 loop reads CASSYLPGWEQYF. CDR3 DNA: TGTGCCAGCAGCTACCTCCCGGGTTGGGAGCAGTACTTC.